Described below is a single TCR beta chain sequence and its context. TCRdb reprocessed the 5' RACE reads and stores each CDR3 protein as one record, lacking DNA. This table lists 330,000 or so distinct CDR3 sequences. Germline V gene sequence: CDR1 LGHNA, CDR2 YSLEER. This CDR3 contains 15 residues. The source of the sample is a study of monozygotic twins with inflammatory bowel disease. This clonotype originated in a human donor with ulcerative colitis or Crohn's disease, or a healthy co-twin of an affected twin (not recorded which). V usage is TRBV4-3 and J usage is TRBJ2-4; TCRdb's D call, TRBD1, is unchecked because there is no DNA. Sample: blood. The CDR3 is CASSRHPGGENIQYF.